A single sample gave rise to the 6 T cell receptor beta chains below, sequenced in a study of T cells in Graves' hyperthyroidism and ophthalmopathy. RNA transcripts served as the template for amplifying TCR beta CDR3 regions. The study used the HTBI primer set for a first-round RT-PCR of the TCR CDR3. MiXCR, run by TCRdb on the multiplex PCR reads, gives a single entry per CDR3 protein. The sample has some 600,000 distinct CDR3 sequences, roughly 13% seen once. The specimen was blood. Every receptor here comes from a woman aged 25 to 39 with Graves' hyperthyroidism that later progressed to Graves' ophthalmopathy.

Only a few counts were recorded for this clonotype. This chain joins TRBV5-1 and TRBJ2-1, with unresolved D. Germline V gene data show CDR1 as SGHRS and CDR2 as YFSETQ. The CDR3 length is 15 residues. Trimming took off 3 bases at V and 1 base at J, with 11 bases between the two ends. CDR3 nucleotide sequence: TGCGCCAGCAGCTCCGACCCCGAATCCTACAATGAGCAGTTCTTC. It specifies CASSSDPESYNEQFF.

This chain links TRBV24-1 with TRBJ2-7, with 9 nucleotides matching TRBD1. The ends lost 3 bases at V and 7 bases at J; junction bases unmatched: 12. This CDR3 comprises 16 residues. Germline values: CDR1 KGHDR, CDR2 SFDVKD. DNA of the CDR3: TGTGCCACCAGTGATCCCCCCGGGACAGGGCTCGAAGAGCAGTACTTC. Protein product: CATSDPPGTGLEEQYF.

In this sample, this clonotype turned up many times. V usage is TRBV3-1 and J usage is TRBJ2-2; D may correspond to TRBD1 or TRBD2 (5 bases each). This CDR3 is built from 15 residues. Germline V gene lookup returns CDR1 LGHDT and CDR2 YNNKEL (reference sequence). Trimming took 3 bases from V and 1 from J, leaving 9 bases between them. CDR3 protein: CASSQGPLNTGELFF. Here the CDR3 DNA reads TGTGCCAGCAGCCAGGGACCGCTGAACACCGGGGAGCTGTTTTTT.

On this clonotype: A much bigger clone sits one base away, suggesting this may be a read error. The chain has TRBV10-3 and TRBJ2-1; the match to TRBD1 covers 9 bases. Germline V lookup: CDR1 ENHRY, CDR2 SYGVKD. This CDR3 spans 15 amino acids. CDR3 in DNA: TGTGCCATCCGGGGGACAGGGTCTTCCTACAATGAGCAGCTCTTC. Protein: CAIRGTGSSYNEQLF.

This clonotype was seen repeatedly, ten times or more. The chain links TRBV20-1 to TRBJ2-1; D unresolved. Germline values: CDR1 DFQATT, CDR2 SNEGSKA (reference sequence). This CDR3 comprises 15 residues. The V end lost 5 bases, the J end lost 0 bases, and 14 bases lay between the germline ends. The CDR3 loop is CSAADPTSSYNEQFF. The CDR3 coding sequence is TGCAGTGCTGCTGATCCCACGAGCTCCTACAATGAGCAGTTCTTC.

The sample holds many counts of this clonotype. The CDR3 nucleotides read TGTGCCAGCAGCGACCCAGCAACCCACCGGAGTGGCTACACCTTC. It encodes CASSDPATHRSGYTF. The J gene is TRBJ1-2, the V gene TRBV6-1; D is ambiguous. The CDR3 has 15 residues. Trimming left V 6 bases short and J 7 bases short, with 21 bases between. CDR1 is MNHNS and CDR2 is SASEGT in the germline V gene.